This entry lists 5 T cell receptor beta chains sequenced from one sample in a study of response to subunit inactivated influenza vaccine. TCRdb ran MiXCR on the RT-PCR reads and lists one entry per CDR3 protein. The table records almost 600,000 distinct CDR3 sequences, 12% to 15% of them present only once. Source: PBMCs from blood, taken 11 to 12 days after vaccination. These receptors were collected from a man aged 45 to 65 who received an inactivated influenza vaccine.

The V call is TRBV21-1, the J call TRBJ2-3; the D call TRBD2 from the table was never checked on the DNA. TRBV21-1 is given as a pseudogene. The CDR3 is 19 residues long. Here the CDR3 reads CASSKEEVPTERGTYTQYF. The CDR3 coding sequence is TGTGCCAGCAGCAAAGAGGAAGTTCCCACTGAGCGGGGTACTTATACGCAGTATTTT.

This clonotype was counted ten times or more. This rearrangement joins TRBV5-1 to TRBJ2-2, with D perhaps TRBD2 (6 bases). Germline lookup yields CDR1 SGHRS and CDR2 YFSETQ. This CDR3 region has 20 residues. V was clipped by 3 bases and J by 2 bases, with 26 bases between them. The chain's CDR3 is CASSSPGLPFPSTNTGELFF. The DNA of the CDR3 is TGCGCCAGCAGCTCCCCGGGACTGCCCTTCCCCTCAACAAACACCGGGGAGCTGTTTTTT.

The chain carries TRBV6-5 and TRBJ2-7; the match to TRBD2 covers 14 bases. V lost 2 bases to trimming and J lost 3 bases; unmatched junction nucleotides: 9. The CDR3 totals 18 residues. The germline CDR1 and CDR2 sequences are MNHEY and SVGAGI. CDR3 in DNA: TGTGCCAGCAGTTACGGGACTAGCGGGAGCCCTATTTTCTACGAGCAGTACTTC. Its protein is CASSYGTSGSPIFYEQYF.

Ten or more counts support this clonotype. One junction end disagrees with the germline gene, perhaps due to a read error. This chain links TRBV7-9 with TRBJ2-3; D call uncertain. Germline V gene sequence: CDR1 SEHNR, CDR2 FQNEAQ (reference sequence). The CDR3 runs to 14 residues. This chain's CDR3 is CASSLALGTDTQYF. CDR3 DNA sequence: TGCGCCAGCAGCTTGGCCCTAGGCACAGATACGCAGTATTTT.

The chain combines TRBV4-2 with TRBJ1-6; tentative D call: TRBD1 (5 bases). CDR1 is LGHNA and CDR2 is YNFKEQ in the germline V gene. The V end was cut by 2 bases, the J end by 9 bases, with 11 bases between. This CDR3 has 14 amino acids. This chain's CDR3 is CASSQPRAGSPLHF. In DNA, the CDR3 is TGTGCCAGCAGCCAACCCAGGGCTGGTTCACCCCTCCACTTT.